Reported below is one T cell receptor beta chain. Its antigen is unknown. The CDR3 is 15 residues long. Germline V gene data show CDR1 as SNHLY and CDR2 as FYNNEI. V was clipped by 6 bases and J by 4 bases; unmatched bases: 7. Generated by immunoSEQ multiplex PCR, the TCRdb table keeps only in-frame clones and is missing some. The table records about 120,000 clones, 87% of them present only once. The data were obtained in a study of T cell responses to AZD1222 COVID-19 vaccine. Findings of the study overall: Reports indicate that nearly half of spike-specific TCRs are directed at unmutated variant regions. Two doses of AZD1222 preceded a rise in Spike-specific TCR breadth and depth. Repertoires were obtained only post-peak T cell response. Females made up more of the donors, who were largely white British, and clonal diversity may have come out too low.

The receptor's source is an adult in good health. Source: peripheral blood, taken on day 0 of AZD1222 vaccination. This rearrangement joins TRBV2 to TRBJ1-1, with 11 positions matching TRBD1. The CDR3 bases are TGTGCCAGCAGCCGGGACAGGGGGGCTACCACTGAAGCTTTCTTT. Its protein is CASSRDRGATTEAFF.